Each of the 12 T cell receptor beta chains below was sequenced from the same sample in a study of control samples from healthy donors and cancer patients. Using immunoSEQ multiplex PCR, the repertoire was profiled, and TCRdb retains in-frame clones only, with some absent. The sample has about 110,000 clones; just under 85% are singletons. The sequencing sample was made of blood. The origin of the receptors is a man between 18 and 29 years old in good health.

V and J are TRBV9 and TRBJ2-7; 10 bases are a match to TRBD2. This CDR3 comprises 15 residues. From germline, CDR1 is SGDLS and CDR2 YYNGEE. Losses at the gene ends were 3 bases for V and 7 bases for J; bases not matched to a gene: 10. The CDR3 region is CASSASSGGAGEQYF. For the CDR3, the DNA is TGTGCCAGCAGCGCTTCCAGCGGGGGGGCGGGTGAGCAGTACTTC.

This clone has only a few counts. This chain connects TRBV5-1 to TRBJ1-1, with TRBD1 as a possible D gene (6 bases). The V and J ends lost 0 bases and 7 bases respectively, with 10 bases between them. Germline values: CDR1 SGHRS, CDR2 YFSETQ. CDR3 length: 13 residues. The CDR3 nucleotides are TGCGCCAGCAGCTTGGGAACAGGGATTGAAGCTTTCTTT. Translating it yields CASSLGTGIEAFF.

The V call is TRBV5-1, the J call TRBJ1-1; 9 nucleotides agree with TRBD1. This CDR3 is built from 15 residues. Germline lookup yields CDR1 SGHRS and CDR2 YFSETQ. Trimming at V came to 3 bases and at J to 5 bases, leaving 8 bases not matched to a gene. DNA for the CDR3: TGCGCCAGCAGCTCGGGGACAGGGACCAAAACTGAAGCTTTCTTT. It specifies CASSSGTGTKTEAFF. Filled out from reference TRBV5-1 and TRBJ1-1, the complete variable domain reads KAGVTQTPRYLIKTRGQQVTLSCSPISGHRSVSWYQQTPGQGLQFLFEYFSETQRNKGNFPGRFSGRQFSNSRSEMNVSTLELGDSALYLCASSSGTGTKTEAFFGQGTRLTVV.

The V gene is TRBV5-1, the J gene TRBJ1-1; D uncertain. This CDR3 is 14 amino acids long. V was trimmed by 0 bases and J by 1 base, leaving 7 bases between them. Per the germline V gene, CDR1 is SGHRS and CDR2 is YFSETQ. CDR3 amino acids: CASSLAHPNTEAFF. CDR3 nucleotide sequence: TGCGCCAGCAGCTTGGCCCACCCGAACACTGAAGCTTTCTTT.

About this clone itself: A read error may be the cause here, since a much bigger clone is one base away. The chain carries TRBV5-4 and TRBJ1-2, with D possibly being TRBD1 (5 bases). Trimming removed 4 bases from V and 6 bases from J, with 16 bases in between. The CDR3 totals 14 residues. Per germline, CDR1 SGHNT and CDR2 YYREEE (reference sequence). The CDR3 bases are TGTGCCAGCAGCGGAGCAGACAAGGGGAATGGCTACACCTTC. Translating gives CASSGADKGNGYTF.

The chain uses TRBV9 and TRBJ2-1, with TRBD2 matching over 13 bases. CDR3 length: 19 residues. Germline CDR1 SGDLS, CDR2 YYNGEE. J was trimmed by 0 bases and V by 0 bases; bases with no gene match: 6. CDR3 protein: CASSVEAGLAGSSYNEQFF. CDR3 bases: TGTGCCAGCAGCGTAGAGGCGGGACTAGCGGGGAGCTCCTACAATGAGCAGTTCTTC.

The CDR3 DNA reads TGTGCCAGCACCGCGGGACAGGGGGGGAAAGATACGCAGTATTTT. Its protein is CASTAGQGGKDTQYF. V is TRBV3-1 (or the pseudogene TRBV3-2) and J is TRBJ2-3; 11 bases fit TRBD1. V shed 7 bases, J shed 5 bases, and the junction held 8 bases outside the gene matches. There are 15 residues in the CDR3. Germline-derived CDR1 and CDR2 are LGHDT and YNNKEL (reference sequence).

The chain links TRBV5-1 to TRBJ1-1; 9 bases are shared with TRBD1. Trimming took 5 bases from V and 5 from J; bases not matched to a gene: 13. The germline V gene has CDR1 SGHRS and CDR2 YFSETQ. This CDR3 has 16 amino acids. CDR3 in amino acids: CASRLTGGLSRTEAFF. The CDR3 DNA reads as TGCGCCAGCAGACTCACAGGGGGCCTAAGCAGGACTGAAGCTTTCTTT.

The V and J genes are TRBV11-2 and TRBJ1-2; D possibly corresponds to TRBD1 (6 bases). Per germline, CDR1 SGHAT and CDR2 FQNNGV. CDR3 length: 15 amino acids. V lost 5 bases and J lost 4, with 17 bases in between. The CDR3 DNA is TGTGCCAGCAGCCCGGGGACACCACCGGGCTATGGCTACACCTTC. Protein product: CASSPGTPPGYGYTF.

The V and J genes are TRBV30 and TRBJ1-2, with D possibly TRBD1 on 5 matching bases. The CDR3 has 16 residues. CDR1 is GTSNPN and CDR2 is SVGIG in the germline V gene (reference sequence). V shed 0 bases and J shed 4 bases, with 18 bases lying between them. CDR3 in amino acids: CAWSVRQWVSFYGYTF. CDR3 coding DNA: TGTGCCTGGAGTGTACGACAGTGGGTGAGCTTCTATGGCTACACCTTC. Based on the CDR3 plus reference TRBV30 and TRBJ1-2, the full variable domain is SQTIHQWPATLVQPVGSPLSLECTVEGTSNPNLYWYRQAAGRGLQLLFYSVGIGQISSEVPQNLSASRPQDRQFILSSKKLLLSDSGFYLCAWSVRQWVSFYGYTFGSGTRLTVV.

The chain links TRBV28 to TRBJ2-1, with TRBD2 identical over 11 bases. The V gene end was trimmed by 7 bases and the J gene end by 7 bases; junction bases not matched to a gene: 9. This CDR3 contains 15 residues. CDR1 is MDHEN, CDR2 SYDVKM, per germline. The CDR3: CASIAGGPGMNEQFF. As DNA, the CDR3 is TGTGCCAGCATAGCGGGGGGGCCTGGTATGAATGAGCAGTTCTTC.

The chain has TRBV6-6 and TRBJ2-5, with D tentatively TRBD2 (6 bases). CDR3 size: 14 residues. V was trimmed by 11 bases and J by 5 bases, leaving 21 bases between them. The germline V gene has CDR1 MNHNY and CDR2 SVGAGI (reference sequence). The CDR3 loop reads CAVGPQGGMETQYF. The CDR3 bases are TGTGCCGTCGGACCCCAGGGCGGGATGGAGACCCAGTACTTC.